The clone carrying this TCR beta chain was recorded at least ten times. V lost 4 bases to trimming and J lost 5 bases; unmatched junction nucleotides: 9. The CDR3 is made up of 16 amino acids. TCRdb reanalysed the RT-PCR reads using MiXCR and keeps one entry per CDR3 protein. The sample records about 800,000 distinct CDR3 sequences, about 20% being singletons. The sample belongs to a study of response to subunit inactivated influenza vaccine. This TCR was sampled from a man between 50 and 59 years old who received an inactivated influenza vaccine. This material consisted of PBMCs from blood, taken approximately 5 days after vaccination. V usage is TRBV12-3 or TRBV12-4 and J usage is TRBJ2-1; 9 nucleotides match TRBD1. CDR3 DNA: TGTGCCAGCAGTTCCATGGACAGGGGAATAAACAATGAGCAGTTCTTC. The encoded protein is CASSSMDRGINNEQFF.